This T cell receptor beta chain was sequenced during a study of cytomegalovirus exposure and HLA in healthy donors. Profiling relied on immunoSEQ multiplex PCR, and the TCRdb table lists in-frame clones only, not all of them. The repertoire consists of about 140,000 clones, with 88% occurring once and the leading ten covering about 7.9%. The sequence came from a woman between 18 and 29 years old in good health and CMV-seropositive. The sample consisted of PBMCs.

CDR3 in DNA: TGTGCCAGCAGTACTTACTCTAGCGGGAGGGCCTACAATGAGCAGTTCTTC. Protein sequence: CASSTYSSGRAYNEQFF. V gene TRBV25-1 combines with J gene TRBJ2-1, with 12 bases that match TRBD2. Germline CDR1 and CDR2: MGHDK and SYGVNS. Trimming took 5 bases from V and 2 from J; bases not matched to a gene: 7. The CDR3 totals 17 residues.